This T cell receptor (beta chain) is from a study of OX40 agonist ivuxolimab in advanced cancers. At the level of the study: Prior anti-PD-1, anti-PD-L1 or anti-CTLA-4 therapy was allowed; around 43% had some. Study-wide results and caveats: Expanded clones were, on average, more numerous in CD8+ T cells than in CD4+.

The germline CDR1 and CDR2 sequences are MNHNY and SVGAGI (reference sequence). The CDR3 spans 14 residues. V was trimmed by 5 bases and J by 7 bases, leaving 17 bases between them. Remarks on this clone: The antigen is unknown.

Assay used: immunoSEQ multiplex PCR; TCRdb lists only in-frame clones, some missing. This table holds around 78,000 clones, around 86% found once. The clonotype was recovered from an adult with an advanced solid tumor such as melanoma, head and neck, liver or kidney cancer. The sample consisted of CD4+ or CD8+ T cells sorted from blood, taken in a trial of the OX40 agonist ivuxolimab. The chain couples TRBV6-6 to TRBJ1-1; possibly TRBD1 for D (6 bases). The CDR3 reads CASSLTPQGSEAFF. Written as DNA, the CDR3 is TGTGCCAGCAGTCTTACGCCTCAGGGGAGTGAAGCTTTCTTT.